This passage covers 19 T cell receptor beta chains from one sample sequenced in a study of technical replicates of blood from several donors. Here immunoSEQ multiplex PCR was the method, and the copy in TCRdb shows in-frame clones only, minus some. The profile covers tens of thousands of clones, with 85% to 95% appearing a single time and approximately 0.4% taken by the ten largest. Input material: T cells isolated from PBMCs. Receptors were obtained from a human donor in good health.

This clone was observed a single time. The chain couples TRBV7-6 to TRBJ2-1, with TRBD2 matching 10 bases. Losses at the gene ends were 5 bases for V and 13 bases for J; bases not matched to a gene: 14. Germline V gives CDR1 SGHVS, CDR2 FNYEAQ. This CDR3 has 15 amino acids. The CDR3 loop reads CASSRGTSVLLRQFF. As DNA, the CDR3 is TGTGCCAGCAGCCGCGGGACTAGCGTACTATTACGACAGTTCTTC.

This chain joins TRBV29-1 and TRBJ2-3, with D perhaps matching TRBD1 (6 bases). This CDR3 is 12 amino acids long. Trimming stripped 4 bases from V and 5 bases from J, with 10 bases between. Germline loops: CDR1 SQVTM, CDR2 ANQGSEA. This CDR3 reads CSVGTAQDTQYF. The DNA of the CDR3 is TGCAGCGTTGGGACAGCGCAAGATACGCAGTATTTT.

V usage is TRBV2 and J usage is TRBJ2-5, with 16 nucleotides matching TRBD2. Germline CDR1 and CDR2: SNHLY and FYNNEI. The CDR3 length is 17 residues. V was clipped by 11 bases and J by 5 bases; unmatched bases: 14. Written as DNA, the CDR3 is TGTGCCGCCCTTGCTCAAGGGACTAGCGGGAGGGAGGAGACCCAGTACTTC. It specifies CAALAQGTSGREETQYF.

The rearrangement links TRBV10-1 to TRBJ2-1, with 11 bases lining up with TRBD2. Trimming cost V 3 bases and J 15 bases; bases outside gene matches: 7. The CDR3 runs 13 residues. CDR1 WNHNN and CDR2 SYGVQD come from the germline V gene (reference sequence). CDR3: CASSDQLAGDRFF. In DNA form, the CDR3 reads TGCGCCAGCAGTGATCAACTAGCGGGAGATCGGTTCTTC.

The CDR3 bases are TGCGCCAGCAGCTTGATCGGACAGGGGGAAGGCACCATATATTTT. Its translation: CASSLIGQGEGTIYF. The J gene is TRBJ1-3, the V gene TRBV5-1; the match to TRBD1 covers 10 bases. V was pared by 1 base and J by 9 bases, with 7 bases of the junction left unmatched. The CDR3 extends over 15 amino acids. CDR1 and CDR2 (germline): SGHRS, YFSETQ.

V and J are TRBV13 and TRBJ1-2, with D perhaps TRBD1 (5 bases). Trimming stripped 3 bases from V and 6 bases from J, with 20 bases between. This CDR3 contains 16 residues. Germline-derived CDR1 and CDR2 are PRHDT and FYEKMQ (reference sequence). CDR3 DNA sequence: TGTGCCAGCAGCTTTGAGGCGGGGAGGGGAAAGGATGGCTACACCTTC. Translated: CASSFEAGRGKDGYTF.

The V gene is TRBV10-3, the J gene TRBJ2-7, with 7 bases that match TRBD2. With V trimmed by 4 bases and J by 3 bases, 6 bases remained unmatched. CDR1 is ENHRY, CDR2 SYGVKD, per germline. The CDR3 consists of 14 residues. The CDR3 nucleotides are TGTGCCATCAGTGCCGGACGGGAGGTCTACGAGCAGTACTTC. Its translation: CAISAGREVYEQYF.

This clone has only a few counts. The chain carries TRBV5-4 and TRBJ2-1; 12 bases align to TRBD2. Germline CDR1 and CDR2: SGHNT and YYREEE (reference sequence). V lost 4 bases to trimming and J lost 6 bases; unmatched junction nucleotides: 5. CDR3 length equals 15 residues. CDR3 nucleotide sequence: TGTGCCAGCAGCCCCACTAGCGGGAGGAGCAATGAGCAGTTCTTC. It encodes CASSPTSGRSNEQFF.

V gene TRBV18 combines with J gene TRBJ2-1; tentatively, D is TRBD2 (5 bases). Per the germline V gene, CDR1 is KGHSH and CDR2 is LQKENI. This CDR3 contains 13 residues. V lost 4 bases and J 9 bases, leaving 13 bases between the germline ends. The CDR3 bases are TGTGCCAGCTCACTAGGACGGGGTTCTGAGCAGTTCTTC. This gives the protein CASSLGRGSEQFF.

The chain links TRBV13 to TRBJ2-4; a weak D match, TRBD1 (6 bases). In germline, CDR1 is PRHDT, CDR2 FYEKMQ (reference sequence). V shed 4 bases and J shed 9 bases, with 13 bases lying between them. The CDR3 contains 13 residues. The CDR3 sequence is CASSSQDSRIQYF. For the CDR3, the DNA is TGTGCCAGCAGCTCCCAGGACAGCCGCATTCAGTACTTC.

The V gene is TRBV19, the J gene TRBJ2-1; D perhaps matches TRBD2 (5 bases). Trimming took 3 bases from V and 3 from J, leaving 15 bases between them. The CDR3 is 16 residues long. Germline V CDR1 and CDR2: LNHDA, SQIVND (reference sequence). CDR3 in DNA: TGTGCCAGTAGTATGTCATCCGGGGTAATCTACAATGAGCAGTTCTTC. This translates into CASSMSSGVIYNEQFF.

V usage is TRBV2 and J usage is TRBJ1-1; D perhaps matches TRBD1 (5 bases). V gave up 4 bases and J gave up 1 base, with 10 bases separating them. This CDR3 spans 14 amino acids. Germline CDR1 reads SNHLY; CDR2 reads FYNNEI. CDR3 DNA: TGTGCCAGCAGTGTATATGGGGCGAACACTGAAGCTTTCTTT. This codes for CASSVYGANTEAFF.

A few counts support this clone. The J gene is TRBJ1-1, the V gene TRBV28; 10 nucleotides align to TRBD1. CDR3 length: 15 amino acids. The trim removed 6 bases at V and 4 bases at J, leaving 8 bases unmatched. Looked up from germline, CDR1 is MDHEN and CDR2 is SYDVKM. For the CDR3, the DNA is TGTGCCAGCAGCGCCGGGACAGGGGAGCTCACTGAAGCTTTCTTT. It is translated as CASSAGTGELTEAFF.

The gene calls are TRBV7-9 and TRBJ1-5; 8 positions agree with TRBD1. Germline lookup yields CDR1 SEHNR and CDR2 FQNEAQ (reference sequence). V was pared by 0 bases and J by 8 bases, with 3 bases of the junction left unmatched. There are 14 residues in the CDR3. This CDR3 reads CASSLASGQEPQHF. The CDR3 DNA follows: TGTGCCAGCAGCTTAGCGTCGGGACAGGAGCCCCAGCATTTT.

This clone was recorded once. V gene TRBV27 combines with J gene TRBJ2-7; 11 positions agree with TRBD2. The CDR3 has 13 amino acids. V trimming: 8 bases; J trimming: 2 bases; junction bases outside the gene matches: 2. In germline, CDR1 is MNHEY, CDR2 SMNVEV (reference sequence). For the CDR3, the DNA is TGTGCCAGCGGACTAGCGGGCCCCTACGAGCAGTACTTC. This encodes CASGLAGPYEQYF.

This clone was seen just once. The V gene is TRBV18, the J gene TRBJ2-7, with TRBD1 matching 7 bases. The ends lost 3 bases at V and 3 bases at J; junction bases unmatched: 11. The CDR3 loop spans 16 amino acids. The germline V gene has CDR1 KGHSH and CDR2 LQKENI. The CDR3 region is CASSPYRGGGSYEQYF. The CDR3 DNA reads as TGTGCCAGCTCACCCTACAGGGGTGGCGGTAGCTACGAGCAGTACTTC.

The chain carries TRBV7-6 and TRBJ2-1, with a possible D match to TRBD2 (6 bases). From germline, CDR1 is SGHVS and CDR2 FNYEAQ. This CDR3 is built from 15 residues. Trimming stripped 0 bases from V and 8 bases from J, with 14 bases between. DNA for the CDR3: TGTGCCAGCAGCTTAGCGGGCCCGGGGGAAGATGAGCAGTTCTTC. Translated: CASSLAGPGEDEQFF.

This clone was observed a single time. CDR3 DNA: TGTGCCAGTAGTATACTAGCGGGAGGAGGAACGACCTACAATGAGCAGTTCTTC. Translated, it gives CASSILAGGGTTYNEQFF. This sequence joins TRBV19 and TRBJ2-1, with 11 bases identical to TRBD2. The germline V gene has CDR1 LNHDA and CDR2 SQIVND (reference sequence). With 2 bases clipped from V and 2 bases from J, the junction kept 8 bases outside the gene matches. This CDR3 comprises 18 residues.

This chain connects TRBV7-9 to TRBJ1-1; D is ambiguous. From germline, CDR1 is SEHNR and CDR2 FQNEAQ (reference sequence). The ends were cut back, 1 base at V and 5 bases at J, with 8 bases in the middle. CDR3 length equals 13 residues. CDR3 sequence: CASSLGRETEAFF. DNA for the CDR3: TGTGCCAGCAGCTTAGGCCGGGAAACTGAAGCTTTCTTT. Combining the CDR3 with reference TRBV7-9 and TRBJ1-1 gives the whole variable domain DTGVSQNPRHKITKRGQNVTFRCDPISEHNRLYWYRQTLGQGPEFLTYFQNEAQLEKSRLLSDRFSAERPKGSFSTLEIQRTEQGDSAMYLCASSLGRETEAFFGQGTRLTVV.